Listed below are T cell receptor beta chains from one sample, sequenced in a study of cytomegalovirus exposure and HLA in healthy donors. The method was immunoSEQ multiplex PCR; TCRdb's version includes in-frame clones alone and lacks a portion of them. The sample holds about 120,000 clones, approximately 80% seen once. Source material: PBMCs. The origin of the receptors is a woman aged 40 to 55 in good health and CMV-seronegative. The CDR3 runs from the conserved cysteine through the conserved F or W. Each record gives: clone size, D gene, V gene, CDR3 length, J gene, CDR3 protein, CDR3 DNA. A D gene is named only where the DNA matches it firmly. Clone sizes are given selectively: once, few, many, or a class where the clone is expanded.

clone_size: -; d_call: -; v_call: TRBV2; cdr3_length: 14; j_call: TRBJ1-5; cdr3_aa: CASSGQGNNQPQHF; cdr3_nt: TGTGCCAGCAGTGGGCAGGGAAACAATCAGCCCCAGCATTTT
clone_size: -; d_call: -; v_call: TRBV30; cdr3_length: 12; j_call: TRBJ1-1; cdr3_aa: CASARRDTEAFF; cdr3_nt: TGTGCCTCCGCAAGGAGGGACACTGAAGCTTTCTTT
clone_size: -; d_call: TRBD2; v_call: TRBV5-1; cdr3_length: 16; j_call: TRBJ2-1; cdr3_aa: CASSVSRGGSYNEQFF; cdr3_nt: TGCGCCAGCAGCGTCTCACGGGGGGGCTCCTACAATGAGCAGTTCTTC
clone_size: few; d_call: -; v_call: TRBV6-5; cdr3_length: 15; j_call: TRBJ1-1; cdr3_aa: CASSYAGQMNTEAFF; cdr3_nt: TGTGCCAGCAGTTACGCGGGGCAGATGAACACTGAAGCTTTCTTT
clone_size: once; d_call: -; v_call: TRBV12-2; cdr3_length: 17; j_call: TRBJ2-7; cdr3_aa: CASRLARASGGFYEQYF; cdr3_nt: TGTGCAAGTCGCTTAGCGCGGGCTAGCGGGGGGTTCTACGAGCAGTACTTC
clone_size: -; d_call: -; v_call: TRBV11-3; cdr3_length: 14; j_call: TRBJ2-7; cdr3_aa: CASSPRTGTYEQYF; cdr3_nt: TGTGCCAGCAGCCCCCGGACTGGCACCTACGAGCAGTACTTC
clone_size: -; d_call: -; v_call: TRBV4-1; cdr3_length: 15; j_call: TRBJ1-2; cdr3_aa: CASSQAREGRNGYTF; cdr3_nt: TGCGCCAGCAGCCAAGCGAGGGAGGGGCGGAATGGCTACACCTTC
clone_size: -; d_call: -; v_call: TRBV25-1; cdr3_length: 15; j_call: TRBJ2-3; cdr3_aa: CASSEPGTYEDTQYF; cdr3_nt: TGTGCCAGCAGTGAGCCCGGGACATACGAAGATACGCAGTATTTT
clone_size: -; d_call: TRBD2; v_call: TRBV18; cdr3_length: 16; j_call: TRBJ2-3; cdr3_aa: CASSSRLAGEADTQYF; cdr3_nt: TGTGCCAGCTCATCAAGACTAGCGGGAGAGGCAGATACGCAGTATTTT
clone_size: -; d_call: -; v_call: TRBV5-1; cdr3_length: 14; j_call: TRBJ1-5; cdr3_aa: CASSRGYGDQPQHF; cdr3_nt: TGCGCCAGCAGCCGGGGGTACGGGGATCAGCCCCAGCATTTT
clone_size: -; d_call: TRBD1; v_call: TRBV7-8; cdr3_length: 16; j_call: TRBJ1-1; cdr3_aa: CASSLVGGQAHTEAFF; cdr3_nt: TGTGCCAGCAGCTTAGTAGGGGGACAGGCTCACACTGAAGCTTTCTTT
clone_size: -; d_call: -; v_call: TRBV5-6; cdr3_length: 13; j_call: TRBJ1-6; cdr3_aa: CASSLGRNSPLHF; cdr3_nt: TGTGCCAGCAGCTTGGGTAGAAATTCACCCCTCCACTTT